One T cell receptor (beta chain) is described in this entry. Its cognate antigen is unknown. Time point denoted: late sampling 161 to 241 days after vaccination in a few convalescent patients. The treatment denotes: approximately 9-day PBMC culture with coronavirus spike peptide pools or control peptides (ViraFEST assay). An Oncomine TCR Beta short-read assay was used to sequence the DNA from cultured CD4+ T cells. Cultured CD4+ T cells were the source of extracted genomic DNA. TCRdb independently ran MiXCR on the PCR reads; one entry per CDR3 protein. This repertoire shows tens of thousands of distinct CDR3 sequences, around 33% found once; its top ten account for 3% to 3.5%. This sample is drawn from a study of vaccination and CD4 T cells after COVID-19. Study in general: Investigators stimulated cells with overlapping spike peptides drawn from SARS-CoV-2, HCoV-NL63, HCoV-OC43 and HCoV-229E.

Germline V gene data show CDR1 as SGHVS and CDR2 as FNYEAQ. This CDR3 is built from 17 residues. The V end lost 5 bases, the J end lost 0 bases, and 14 bases lay between the germline ends. The chain recombines TRBV7-6 with TRBJ1-6; maybe TRBD1 (5 bases). The TCR sequence derives from a human donor who had recovered from COVID-19. The sample in question was CD4+ T cells from blood, cultured in vitro, obtained about 7 months after SARS-CoV-2 vaccination. The CDR3 DNA follows: TGTGCCAGCAGCCAGCCGCGCGGGGGCTCCTATAATTCACCCCTCCACTTT. Translating it yields CASSQPRGGSYNSPLHF.